This T cell receptor beta chain comes out of a study of T cell responses to AZD1222 COVID-19 vaccine. Study-wide findings and caveats: Without day 14 samples, only post-peak T cell repertoires were studied. Dominant at 160-218 and 743-854, vaccine-associated CD4 TCRs also spanned spike.

Germline CDR1 reads LNHDA; CDR2 reads SQIVND (reference sequence). V was shortened by 3 bases and J by 8 bases, with 17 bases between the two germline ends. This CDR3 has 15 residues. Assay: immunoSEQ multiplex PCR; the TCRdb copy retains only in-frame clones and omits some. The data hold 150,000 to 190,000 clones, with 75% to 90% observed a single time. Comments on this clone: Antigen unknown.

V gene TRBV19 combines with J gene TRBJ2-1; D is possibly TRBD2 (6 bases). The source material was peripheral blood, sampled after recovery from COVID-19. This sequence was found in an adult who had recovered from COVID-19. This chain's CDR3 is CASSIRLAKAYEQFF. CDR3 coding DNA: TGTGCCAGTAGTATTCGGCTAGCGAAGGCCTATGAGCAGTTCTTC.